The T cell receptor (beta chain) under discussion was sequenced for a study of T cells in Graves' hyperthyroidism and ophthalmopathy. Study results and caveats: Stable hyperthyroidism was told apart from ophthalmopathy by a model built on 13 V-J features. Among thyroid clonotypes expanded above 0.001, most also appeared in blood.

The source material, RNA transcripts, was used to amplify TCR beta CDR3 regions. HTBI primers were the set used in a first-round RT-PCR of the TCR CDR3. TCRdb fed the multiplex PCR reads into MiXCR, producing one record per CDR3 protein. The sample records around 100,000 distinct CDR3 sequences, 40% to 50% being singletons. V lost 2 bases, J lost 4 bases, and 6 bases stayed unmatched. The CDR3 runs 15 residues. Germline loops: CDR1 SGHTA, CDR2 FQGNSA. Worth noting for this clonotype: As yet, its antigen is unknown.

Input material: blood. V and J are TRBV7-2 and TRBJ2-7, with 9 nucleotides matching TRBD1. The source is a man aged 35-49 years with Graves' hyperthyroidism. The CDR3 nucleotides read TGTGCCAGCAGCTTAAGGACAGGGGTCTCTTACGAGCAGTACTTC. The encoded protein is CASSLRTGVSYEQYF.